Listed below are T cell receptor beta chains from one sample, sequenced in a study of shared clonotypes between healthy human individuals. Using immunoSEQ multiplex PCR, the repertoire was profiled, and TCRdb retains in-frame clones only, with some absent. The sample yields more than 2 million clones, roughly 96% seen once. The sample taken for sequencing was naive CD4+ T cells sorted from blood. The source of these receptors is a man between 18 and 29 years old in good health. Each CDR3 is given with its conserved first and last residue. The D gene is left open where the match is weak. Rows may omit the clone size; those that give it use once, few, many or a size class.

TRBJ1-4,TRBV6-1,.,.,CASSEAGITTNEKLFF,TGTGCCAGCAGTGAAGCGGGGATCACAACTAATGAAAAACTGTTTTTT
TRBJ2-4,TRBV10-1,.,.,CASSAGSTGIQYF,TGCGCCAGCAGTGCCGGCAGCACAGGCATTCAGTACTTC
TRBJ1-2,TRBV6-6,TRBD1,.,CASSYSDRALYTF,TGTGCCAGCAGTTACTCGGACAGGGCCTTATACACCTTC
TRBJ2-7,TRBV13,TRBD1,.,CASSLRDSHEQYF,TGTGCCAGCAGCTTACGGGACAGCCACGAGCAGTACTTC
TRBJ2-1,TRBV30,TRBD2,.,CAWSALGREFYNEQFF,TGTGCCTGGAGTGCCCTAGGGCGGGAGTTCTACAATGAGCAGTTCTTC
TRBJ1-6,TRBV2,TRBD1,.,CASSQGVANSPLHF,TGTGCCAGCAGTCAGGGGGTCGCAAATTCACCCCTCCACTTT
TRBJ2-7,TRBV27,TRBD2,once,CASSTLGVAGKEQYF,TGTGCCAGCAGTACCTTAGGGGTAGCGGGGAAGGAGCAGTACTTC
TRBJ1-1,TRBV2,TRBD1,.,CASALQYRGGTEAFF,TGTGCCAGCGCCCTACAATACAGGGGCGGGACTGAAGCTTTCTTT
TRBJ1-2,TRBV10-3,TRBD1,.,CAITQGQGNYGYTF,TGTGCCATCACCCAGGGACAGGGAAACTATGGCTACACCTTC
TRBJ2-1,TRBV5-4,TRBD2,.,CASSPPGRANEQFF,TGTGCCAGCAGTCCCCCGGGGAGGGCCAATGAGCAGTTCTTC
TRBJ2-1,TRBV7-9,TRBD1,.,CASSSFSGQGPIEQFF,TGTGCCAGCAGCTCATTCTCGGGACAGGGTCCCATCGAGCAGTTCTTC
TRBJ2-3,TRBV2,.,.,CASSLESDTQYF,TGTGCCAGCAGTTTAGAGTCAGATACGCAGTATTTT
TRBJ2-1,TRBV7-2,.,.,CASSLVVNEQFF,TGTGCCAGCAGCTTAGTGGTCAATGAGCAGTTCTTC
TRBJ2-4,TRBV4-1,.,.,CASSQVRTTVAKNIQYF,TGCGCCAGCAGCCAGGTCCGAACAACTGTAGCCAAAAACATTCAGTACTTC
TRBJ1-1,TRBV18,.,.,CASSPKGAEAFF,TGTGCCAGCTCACCAAAAGGGGCTGAAGCTTTCTTT
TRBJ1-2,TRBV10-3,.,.,CAISEVTGTGYTF,TGTGCCATCAGTGAGGTAACAGGGACTGGCTACACCTTC
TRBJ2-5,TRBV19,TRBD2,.,CASSIDGLAGQETQYF,TGTGCCAGTAGTATAGATGGACTAGCGGGTCAAGAGACCCAGTACTTC
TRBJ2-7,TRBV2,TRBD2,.,CASSESAGVVYEQYF,TGTGCCAGCAGTGAATCGGCGGGGGTTGTCTACGAGCAGTACTTC